Listed here are 10 T cell receptor beta chains from one sample, sequenced in a study of cytomegalovirus exposure and HLA in healthy donors. The PCR contained 60 Vbeta and 13 Jbeta primers. Using immunoSEQ multiplex PCR, the repertoire was profiled, and TCRdb retains in-frame clones only, with some absent. The profile shows approximately 160,000 clones, about four fifths of them singletons. Sequencing input: PBMCs. The receptors here all came from a girl aged 5-17 years in good health and CMV-seropositive.

A word on this clone: This same CDR3 is encoded by further DNA sequences in the sample. The chain combines TRBV5-1 with TRBJ1-1, with TRBD1 matching over 9 bases. Per germline, CDR1 SGHRS and CDR2 YFSETQ. The V gene end was trimmed by 0 bases and the J gene end by 5 bases; junction bases not matched to a gene: 2. The CDR3 runs to 14 residues. This CDR3 is CASSLGQGGTEAFF. The CDR3 DNA follows: TGCGCCAGCAGCTTGGGACAGGGGGGTACTGAAGCTTTCTTT.

The chain is built from TRBV5-6 and TRBJ2-7, with D unclear. Trimming pared 0 bases from V and 0 bases from J, leaving 4 bases between. Germline values: CDR1 SGHDT, CDR2 YYEEEE. CDR3 length: 13 amino acids. CDR3 protein: CASSLGSSYEQYF. Written as DNA, the CDR3 is TGTGCCAGCAGCTTGGGGAGCTCCTACGAGCAGTACTTC.

The chain joins TRBV10-3 to TRBJ1-1, with D possibly matching TRBD1 (5 bases). Trimming took 9 bases from V and 1 from J, leaving 15 bases between them. Germline assignment: CDR1 ENHRY and CDR2 SYGVKD. CDR3 length: 14 residues. In DNA form, the CDR3 reads TGTGCCATTGGTTCAGACAGAGCGAACACTGAAGCTTTCTTT. Protein: CAIGSDRANTEAFF.

The rearrangement joins TRBV7-9 to TRBJ1-2; TRBD1 might be the D (5 bases). V lost 5 bases and J 7 bases, leaving 20 bases between the germline ends. CDR3 size: 15 residues. Germline CDR1 is SEHNR and CDR2 is FQNEAQ (reference sequence). CDR3 in DNA: TGTGCCAGCAGCCACGGTGAGGGGAGGTTACGTGGCTACACCTTC. Amino acid sequence: CASSHGEGRLRGYTF.

The CDR3 is CAGARAGGSANYGYTF. The CDR3 DNA reads TGTGCCGGAGCCAGGGCAGGGGGTTCAGCTAACTATGGCTACACCTTC. The chain uses TRBV2 and TRBJ1-2, with 7 nucleotides matching TRBD1. This CDR3 contains 16 residues. The germline gives CDR1 SNHLY, CDR2 FYNNEI. The V gene end was trimmed by 11 bases and the J gene end by 0 bases; junction bases not matched to a gene: 15.

This rearrangement joins TRBV2 to TRBJ1-1, with TRBD1 matching 9 bases. CDR1 and CDR2 from the germline V gene are SNHLY and FYNNEI. The CDR3 has 15 amino acids. V dropped 4 bases and J dropped 5; count of bases not matched to a gene: 8. Written as DNA, the CDR3 is TGTGCCAGCAGTGGTCCCTGGGACAGGGAGACTGAAGCTTTCTTT. It translates to CASSGPWDRETEAFF.

The chain uses TRBV4-1 and TRBJ1-2, with D perhaps matching TRBD1 (6 bases). The V end lost 0 bases, the J end lost 8 bases, and 16 bases lay between the germline ends. This CDR3 is 15 amino acids long. CDR1 and CDR2 (germline): MGHRA, YSYEKL. CDR3 in amino acids: CASSQDVGGLWGYTF. DNA of the CDR3: TGCGCCAGCAGCCAAGATGTCGGGGGGCTATGGGGCTACACCTTC.

The chain joins TRBV19 to TRBJ1-2, with D possibly matching TRBD1 (6 bases). This CDR3 is 11 amino acids long. Germline V lookup: CDR1 LNHDA, CDR2 SQIVND (reference sequence). Trimming took off 9 bases at V and 8 bases at J, with 13 bases between the two ends. The CDR3: CARQGSKGYTF. The CDR3 DNA reads as TGTGCCAGACAGGGTTCGAAAGGCTACACCTTC.

The chain couples TRBV2 to TRBJ2-5, with 9 bases fitting TRBD1. Germline values: CDR1 SNHLY, CDR2 FYNNEI. CDR3 length: 14 amino acids. V lost 6 bases and J lost 7; bases outside the gene matches: 9. The CDR3 protein is CASSGRTGVGTQYF. CDR3 DNA: TGTGCCAGCAGCGGACGGACAGGGGTGGGGACCCAGTACTTC.

V is TRBV6-5 and J is TRBJ2-4; TRBD1 is a possible D gene (5 bases). The germline gives CDR1 MNHEY, CDR2 SVGAGI. The V and J ends lost 5 bases and 3 bases respectively, with 14 bases between them. The CDR3 length is 15 residues. The CDR3 reads CASSPYQGVKNIQYF. The DNA for the CDR3 is TGTGCCAGCAGTCCGTACCAGGGCGTCAAAAACATTCAGTACTTC.